The sequence of this T cell receptor (beta chain) was determined in a study of shared clonotypes between healthy human individuals. In the study overall: Per-donor plates numbered three CD4 naive, three CD4 memory, two CD8 naive and one CD8 memory.

General study results and limits: Shared clonotypes: 4.5% to 5% naive CD4, approximately 3.4% naive CD8, 2% to 2.5% memory CD4, roughly 0.4% memory CD8. Unshared clonotypes carried lower generation probabilities than those common to all four donors.

As for this clone: The antigen is undetermined.

Clones were read by immunoSEQ multiplex PCR, and TCRdb kept only the in-frame ones, dropping some. The top ten clones hold more than 1.5% of a sample with about 2,200,000 clones, more than 85% of them seen once. Trimming took off 5 bases at V and 0 bases at J, with 14 bases between the two ends. The CDR3 has 16 amino acids. From germline, CDR1 is MDHEN and CDR2 SYDVKM. As defined, naive CD8 cells were CD45RO-negative and positively selected for CCR7, with terminally differentiated effector memory CD45RA+ cells excluded. Sequencing was performed on naive CD8+ T cells from PBMCs. The chain joins TRBV28 to TRBJ1-5, with D maybe TRBD1 (5 bases). The TCR sequence derives from a young man in good health. Some clones in this sample may be carry-over from other donors' samples. CDR3 bases: TGTGCCAGCAGTCCCGGGACGGCTTATAGCAATCAGCCCCAGCATTTT. Protein: CASSPGTAYSNQPQHF.